This T cell receptor beta chain was sequenced for a study of blood T cell repertoires in COVID-19. Method: immunoSEQ multiplex PCR; TCRdb's copy keeps in-frame clones and lacks some. The sample shows about 190,000 clones, approximately 84% of them seen only once. CDR1 is DFQATT and CDR2 is SNEGSKA in the germline V gene (reference sequence). V was clipped by 3 bases and J by 0 bases, with 9 bases between them. The CDR3 loop spans 14 amino acids. This TCR was recovered from a woman in her 30s who had recovered from COVID-19. The source material was PBMCs or T cells enriched from blood (not recorded which). The gene calls are TRBV20-1 and TRBJ1-5; no clear D. CDR3 nucleotide sequence: TGCAGTGCTAGTGTAGTAAATAGCAATCAGCCCCAGCATTTT. The encoded protein is CSASVVNSNQPQHF.